The clone carrying this T cell receptor beta chain was picked up many times. Investigators prepared the TCR beta libraries by applying iRepertoire HTBI primers and Arm-PCR of CDR3 regions. TCRdb re-derived calls from the multiplex PCR reads in MiXCR, one entry per CDR3 protein. The sample has over 200,000 distinct CDR3 sequences; 18% are singletons. The CDR3 sequence is 15 residues long. V lost 5 bases and J lost 7, with 21 bases in between. The germline CDR1 and CDR2 sequences are SGHTA and FQGNSA. These data originate in a study of regulatory T cells in long-lasting Graves disease. This sample's time point: newly diagnosed GD, antithyroid drugs for less than 3 months. After RNA was extracted from PBMCs, the TCR library was made from it. Enrollment of patients was through an endocrinology department in Xi'an, China. A further study also used this sample, focusing on T cells in Graves' hyperthyroidism and ophthalmopathy.

The receptor was isolated from a woman aged 25 to 39 with Graves disease. The sequencing used peripheral blood mononuclear cells (PBMCs), collected at new diagnosis, from a patient treated with antithyroid drugs. The chain links TRBV7-2 to TRBJ2-7; D is tentatively TRBD1 or TRBD2 (5 bases each). The CDR3: CASSPSLGAWGEQYF. In DNA, the CDR3 is TGTGCCAGCAGCCCGTCACTAGGGGCTTGGGGGGAGCAGTACTTC.